Described below is a single TCR beta chain sequence and its context. No antigen is known for it. No base qualities exist here, and no much larger clone lies one base off it. In light of the paper, this sample's time point label describes: cycle 2 day 1 (C2D1) of nivolumab. All trial patients had relapsed after autologous stem cell transplantation, with cohorts A, B and C differing in prior brentuximab vedotin exposure. The trial cohort was composed of under 70 patients with relapsed/refractory classical Hodgkin lymphoma, for whom complete response, partial response or progressive disease was recorded as best overall response. Trial patients were treated with single-agent nivolumab in the multi-cohort phase II CheckMate 205 trial. An independent review committee assessed best overall response using the 2007 International Working Group response criteria. Trial PBMCs were obtained immediately prior to nivolumab initiation (C1D1) and on therapy at cycle 2 day 1 and cycle 4 day 1. Peripheral blood was collected in 8 mL Vacutainer Cell Preparation Tubes, from which PBMCs were isolated by centrifugation and then cryopreserved.

This record belongs to a study of PD-1 blockade in classical Hodgkin lymphoma (dated by TCRdb to 2019 to 2021). For the study in its entirety: Nivolumab dosing was 3 mg/kg intravenously every 2 weeks, continuing until either disease progression or unacceptable toxicity. To define a peripheral blood immune signature of response to PD-1 blockade in classical Hodgkin lymphoma, the study combined TCR beta sequencing with CyTOF. Overall study results and their limits: Lower diversity was seen in patients whose nivolumab began less than 1 year after ASCT, and these patients were left out of later analyses so that immune reconstitution would not confound the results. CD4+ but not CD8+ TCR diversity rose significantly by C4D1 (p=0.0027 vs p=0.16), most apparent in complete responders (p=0.02). Newly diagnosed patients were reported to have lower baseline TCR diversity than healthy donors, and relapsed/refractory patients were reported to have lower baseline TCR diversity still. The study was limited to a single clinical trial cohort, and causes of repertoire differences, possibly disease activity or prior therapy, remained undefined. Trial patients achieving complete response had baseline diversity similar to newly diagnosed patients, whereas partial responders and progressors had significantly lower diversity.

The Qiagen DNeasy kit was used to extract genomic DNA from unsorted PBMCs and from the negatively selected CD4+ and CD8+ fractions. Using primers that anneal to V and J segments, immunoSEQ multiplex PCR amplified the TCR beta CDR3 regions. A synthetic immune receptor repertoire was used to minimize amplification bias, and any residual bias was removed computationally once sequencing was done. In the source study's methods: Repertoire diversity was quantified as the Shannon entropy index using custom Python scripts. Unsorted, CD4+ and CD8+ repertoires were analyzed separately, except in combined analyses where CD4+ and CD8+ sequences were merged in silico. Clonal expansion was defined as a frequency increase of at least 2-fold after treatment compared with C1D1, and clones undetected at baseline were assigned a pseudocount of 0.5. Singleton clones were defined as clones with 0 or 1 copy at C1D1, and non-singleton clones were defined as clones with 2 or more copies. Clones expanded in unsorted samples were labelled as CD4+, CD8+ or unknown by matching protein sequences in sorted samples from the same patient. Diversity changes from C1D1 to C4D1 were tested in paired samples using Wilcoxon tests. TCRdb carries this immuneACCESS record with in-frame sequences only. Its versions omit some clonotypes, under half of them owing to an unresolved V gene in the studies checked, with the rest unexplained. Clonal size and the V and J genes are those of that table, whereas D and trimming came from the DNA. In this sample the table shows 55,000 to 60,000 clones, under 95% of which occur a single time. The ten largest clones represent roughly 10% of the sample.

The germline V gene (reference sequence) specifies SGHNT as CDR1 and YYREEE as CDR2. The germline V and J ends show losses of 7 bases and 4 bases respectively, and no gene match explains 7 bases of the junction. There are 14 amino acids in the CDR3, from cysteine to phenylalanine inclusive. The kept DNA is CDR3 alone, 42 bases in frame from the first base. This specimen was peripheral blood mononuclear cells (PBMCs), taken before the second cycle of nivolumab. The receptor comes from a human donor with classical Hodgkin lymphoma. The V and J genes are TRBV5-4 and TRBJ2-1, with TRBD2 identical over 8 junction bases. In nucleotides, the sequence is TGTGCCAGCCAAAAACTAGCGGAATACAATGAGCAGTTCTTC. This is translated as CASQKLAEYNEQFF. The CDR3 plus the reference TRBV5-4 and TRBJ2-1 genes for the other parts give the full variable domain: ETGVTQSPTHLIKTRGQQVTLRCSSQSGHNTVSWYQQALGQGPQFIFQYYREEENGRGNFPPRFSGLQFPNYSSELNVNALELDDSALYLCASQKLAEYNEQFFGPGTRLTVL.